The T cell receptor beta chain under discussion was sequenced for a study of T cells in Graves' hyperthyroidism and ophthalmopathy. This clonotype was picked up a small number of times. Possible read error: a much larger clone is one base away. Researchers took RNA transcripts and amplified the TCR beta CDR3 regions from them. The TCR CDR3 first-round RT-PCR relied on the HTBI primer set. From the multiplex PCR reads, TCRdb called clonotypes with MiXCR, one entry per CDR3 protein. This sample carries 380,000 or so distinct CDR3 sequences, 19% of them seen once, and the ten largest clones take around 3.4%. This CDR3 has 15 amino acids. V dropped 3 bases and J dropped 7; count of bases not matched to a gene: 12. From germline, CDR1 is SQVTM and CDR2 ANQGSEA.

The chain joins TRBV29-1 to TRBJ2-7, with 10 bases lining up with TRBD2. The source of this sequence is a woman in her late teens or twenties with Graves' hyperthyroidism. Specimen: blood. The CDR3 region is CSVEGSGGSPREQYF. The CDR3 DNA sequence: TGCAGCGTTGAGGGTAGCGGGGGGTCCCCAAGGGAGCAGTACTTC.